A selection of T cell receptor beta chains follows, all from one sample in a study of blood T cell repertoires in COVID-19. Clones were sequenced by immunoSEQ multiplex PCR, and TCRdb holds only the in-frame ones, with some missing. The sample lists 120,000 or so clones; about 90% were seen once. The sequenced sample was peripheral blood. Source of these receptors: a human donor in a cohort sampled during active COVID-19. CDR3s include the opening cysteine and the closing phenylalanine or tryptophan. D genes are given only for firm matches. Clone size appears in some rows only: once, few, many, or a class for an expanded clone.

clone_size,d_call,j_call,v_call,cdr3_nt,cdr3_aa
.,TRBD1,TRBJ1-4,TRBV7-9,TGTGCCAGCAGCTTTGGACAGGGGGTTAATCATGAAAAACTGTTTTTT,CASSFGQGVNHEKLFF
.,TRBD1,TRBJ1-1,TRBV9,TGTGCCAGCAGCCCCTCCCAGGGGGTTTGGATGAACACTGAAGCTTTCTTT,CASSPSQGVWMNTEAFF
once,.,TRBJ2-2,TRBV11-2,TGTGCCAGCAGCCTCCCCAGGGTCGCTGGGACCGGGGAGCTGTTTTTT,CASSLPRVAGTGELFF
once,TRBD2,TRBJ2-2,TRBV7-2,TGTGCCAGCAGCTTAGTGTGGGTAGCGGGAAACTCCGGGGAGCTGTTTTTT,CASSLVWVAGNSGELFF
.,TRBD2,TRBJ2-3,TRBV28,TGTGCCAGCAGCCTAGGGGGAGTAGCGGGAGGCACAGATACGCAGTATTTT,CASSLGGVAGGTDTQYF
.,.,TRBJ2-2,TRBV19,TGTGCCAGTACAGGGGAGGGGCGCACCGGGGAGCTGTTTTTT,CASTGEGRTGELFF
.,.,TRBJ2-3,TRBV6-5,TGTGCCAGCAGCTCCACAGATACGCAGTATTTT,CASSSTDTQYF
.,.,TRBJ1-1,TRBV3-1/TRBV3-2,TGTGCCAGCAGCTTAAATTTGAACACTGAAGCTTTCTTT,CASSLNLNTEAFF
.,TRBD2,TRBJ2-7,TRBV28,TGTGCCAGCAGTTTGCGGCTAGCGGGAAATTACGACGAGCAGTACTTC,CASSLRLAGNYDEQYF
.,TRBD1,TRBJ2-3,TRBV2,TGTGCCAGACAAGCCGGGACAGGGAACACAGATACGCAGTATTTT,CARQAGTGNTDTQYF
.,TRBD2,TRBJ2-3,TRBV3-1/TRBV3-2,TGTGCCAGCAGCCAAGCATCTAGCGGGAACGGGGTATCAGATACGCAGTATTTT,CASSQASSGNGVSDTQYF
.,TRBD2,TRBJ2-1,TRBV5-4,TGTGCCAGCAGCAGTATAGCGGGGGCCTTTAACAATGAGCAGTTCTTC,CASSSIAGAFNNEQFF
.,TRBD1,TRBJ2-7,TRBV10-3,TGTGCCATCAGTGACCCGAACCAACAGGGGGCTGGGGAGCAGTACTTC,CAISDPNQQGAGEQYF
.,TRBD2,TRBJ2-2,TRBV3-1/TRBV3-2,TGTGCCAGCAGAACGGTGAGCGGGAGGGCCCCCGGGGAGCTGTTTTTT,CASRTVSGRAPGELFF
.,TRBD2,TRBJ2-1,TRBV11-2,TGTGCCAGCAGCTTAGATACTAGCGGGAGCTATGAGCAGTTCTTC,CASSLDTSGSYEQFF
once,.,TRBJ1-3,TRBV10-3,TGTGCCATCAGCCCGGGAGGCTCTGGAAACACCATATATTTT,CAISPGGSGNTIYF
.,.,TRBJ1-5,TRBV24-1,TGTGCCACCAGTGGCAGGACACCTGAGGGCAATCAGCCCCAGCATTTT,CATSGRTPEGNQPQHF
.,TRBD1,TRBJ2-7,TRBV4-1,TGCGCCAGCAGCCCTTGGGGACAGAGGGGCATTTACGAGCAGTACTTC,CASSPWGQRGIYEQYF
.,TRBD2,TRBJ2-1,TRBV18,TGTGCCAGCTCACGAGGACTAGAGATTTACAATGAGCAGTTCTTC,CASSRGLEIYNEQFF
.,.,TRBJ2-3,TRBV30,TGTGCCTGGAGTGCGGGGGAGTCTACGCAGTATTTT,CAWSAGESTQYF
.,TRBD1,TRBJ2-1,TRBV27,TGTGCCAGCAGCTGGCCGGGACAGAGCTACAATGAGCAGTTCTTC,CASSWPGQSYNEQFF
.,.,TRBJ1-1,TRBV5-1,TGCGCCAGCAGCTTGGGGACAGTGAACACTGAAGCTTTCTTT,CASSLGTVNTEAFF
.,TRBD1,TRBJ1-5,TRBV5-4,TGTGCCAGCACCCAACGGACAGGAAGGCAGCCCCAGCATTTT,CASTQRTGRQPQHF